These T cell receptor beta chains were read from a single sample in a study of CD8 T cells in Susac syndrome. Each CDR3 protein gets one entry after TCRdb re-called the immunoSEQ multiplex PCR reads with MiXCR. The data show 210,000 or so distinct CDR3 sequences, about 94% seen once. Sequencing was performed on CD4+ T cells from PBMCs. Receptor source: a human donor with Susac syndrome. CDR3s include the opening cysteine and the closing phenylalanine or tryptophan. The order of the fields is J gene, V gene, D gene, CDR3 protein, CDR3 DNA. The D gene is left open where the match is weak.

>TRBJ2-3|TRBV29-1|.
CSVERITDTQYF
TGCAGCGTTGAGCGGATCACAGATACGCAGTATTTT
>TRBJ2-7|TRBV7-2|TRBD1
CASSVSAGTGTYEQYF
TGTGCCAGCAGCGTATCAGCCGGGACAGGGACCTACGAGCAGTACTTC
>TRBJ2-5|TRBV7-2|.
CASSLTRAETQYF
TGTGCCAGCAGCTTAACGAGGGCGGAGACCCAGTACTTC
>TRBJ2-5|TRBV30|TRBD1
CAWSRTGRETQYF
TGTGCCTGGAGTAGGACAGGAAGGGAGACCCAGTACTTC
>TRBJ1-4|TRBV7-2|.
CASSPTVSTNEKLFF
TGTGCCAGCAGTCCGACAGTTTCCACTAATGAAAAACTGTTTTTT
>TRBJ1-2|TRBV4-1|TRBD1
CASSQVATGSVWGYTF
TGCGCCAGCAGCCAAGTCGCGACAGGGAGTGTGTGGGGCTACACCTTC
>TRBJ1-4|TRBV24-1|.
CATSDFPGRLFF
TGTGCCACCAGTGATTTCCCAGGGAGGCTGTTTTTT
>TRBJ1-4|TRBV18|TRBD1
CASSPDRGGGKLFF
TGTGCCAGCTCACCGGACAGGGGAGGTGGAAAACTGTTTTTT
>TRBJ1-2|TRBV28|.
CASSQGLGYGYTF
TGTGCCAGCAGTCAAGGGCTTGGGTATGGCTACACCTTC
>TRBJ2-6|TRBV5-1|.
CASSPYPSGANVLTF
TGCGCCAGCAGCCCCTACCCCTCTGGGGCCAACGTCCTGACTTTC